These 25 T cell receptor beta chains originate from one sample sequenced in a study of T-cell memory formation after mild COVID-19. TCRdb re-analysed the 5' RACE reads in MiXCR, keeping a single row per CDR3 protein. In the table there are over 95,000 distinct CDR3 sequences, about 20% of which are singletons. What was sequenced was PBMCs or a T cell subset sorted from them (not recorded which). Source of these receptors: a man aged 18 to 29 who had mild COVID-19 (a few samples of this study predate the infection). Cell type and time point are not known.

The chain is built from TRBV28 and TRBJ2-3, with D possibly being TRBD1 (6 bases). CDR3 length equals 15 residues. V was trimmed by 10 bases and J by 1 base, leaving 18 bases between them. Germline CDR1 reads MDHEN; CDR2 reads SYDVKM. The CDR3 coding sequence is TGTGCCATTGAGACAGGAAACCTTGGCACAGATACGCAGTATTTT. Encoded protein: CAIETGNLGTDTQYF.

The J gene is TRBJ2-3, the V gene TRBV6-2 or TRBV6-3; D may be TRBD1 (6 bases). Per the germline V gene, CDR1 is MNHEY and CDR2 is SVGEGT. With 5 bases removed from V and 5 bases from J, the gap between germline ends came to 23 bases. The CDR3 consists of 17 residues. Written as DNA, the CDR3 is TGTGCCAGCAGTCCCCTAACAGGGCGAAGTTGGGAAGATACGCAGTATTTT. The encoded protein is CASSPLTGRSWEDTQYF.

The rearrangement uses TRBV7-9 and TRBJ1-6; maybe TRBD1 (6 bases). CDR1 is SEHNR and CDR2 is FQNEAQ in the germline V gene (reference sequence). Deletions cut 6 bases from V and 10 bases from J, with 19 bases between. This CDR3 comprises 15 residues. CDR3 protein: CASRPTTGMDSPLHF. DNA of the CDR3: TGTGCCAGCAGGCCTACTACAGGGATGGACTCACCCCTCCACTTT.

The V and J genes are TRBV15 and TRBJ2-4; D is unclear. The ends were cut back, 3 bases at V and 1 base at J, with 13 bases in the middle. Germline V gene data show CDR1 as LNHNV and CDR2 as YYDKDF (reference sequence). The CDR3 covers 16 residues. For the CDR3, the DNA is TGTGCCACCAGCAGGGCCGTACTCGTGGCCAAAAACATTCAGTACTTC. Residues: CATSRAVLVAKNIQYF.

The CDR3 DNA sequence: TGTGCCAGCAGCTTCGGGGGCCGGCAAGTCTACAATGAGCAGTTCTTC. Translation: CASSFGGRQVYNEQFF. The V and J genes are TRBV7-2 and TRBJ2-1; D may correspond to TRBD1 or TRBD2 (6 bases each). Germline CDR1 and CDR2: SGHTA and FQGNSA. Trimming left V 3 bases short and J 3 bases short, with 15 bases between. The CDR3 contains 16 residues.

In its sample, this clonotype was seen a few times. The chain recombines TRBV27 with TRBJ1-1, with D tentatively TRBD1 (5 bases). CDR1 is MNHEY and CDR2 is SMNVEV in the germline V gene (reference sequence). The CDR3 covers 13 residues. V was cut by 10 bases and J by 0 bases, with 12 bases left in between. The CDR3, as DNA: TGTGCCACCGCCGGGACCCTGAACACTGAAGCTTTCTTT. Amino acids: CATAGTLNTEAFF.

The sample holds a few counts of this clonotype. The rearrangement uses TRBV5-1 and TRBJ2-7; D might be TRBD2 (6 bases). Between the trimmed V and J ends, which lost 0 bases and 3 bases, there was a span of 10 bases. The CDR3 has 14 residues. Germline-derived CDR1 and CDR2 are SGHRS and YFSETQ. CDR3 loop: CASSLGDSNYEQYF. The CDR3 DNA reads TGCGCCAGCAGCTTGGGGGACTCCAACTACGAGCAGTACTTC.

This clonotype was seen a handful of times. This chain joins TRBV29-1 and TRBJ2-2; tentative D call: TRBD1 (6 bases). Trimming cost V 7 bases and J 3 bases, with 12 bases left between them. This CDR3 spans 13 amino acids. Germline assignment: CDR1 SQVTM and CDR2 ANQGSEA. The CDR3 here is CSARQVDTGELFF. The DNA for the CDR3 is TGCAGCGCCCGACAGGTTGACACCGGGGAGCTGTTTTTT.

This clonotype was counted only a few times. The J gene is TRBJ2-1, the V gene TRBV2; 7 nucleotides match TRBD2. The V and J ends lost 2 bases and 7 bases, in that order; junction bases with no gene match: 11. There are 16 residues in the CDR3. Per the germline V gene, CDR1 is SNHLY and CDR2 is FYNNEI. The CDR3 region has the DNA TGTGCCAGCAGTGAATGGCCGGGGGGAACCTCTAATGAGCAGTTCTTC. Amino acid sequence: CASSEWPGGTSNEQFF.

V usage is TRBV3-1 and J usage is TRBJ1-2, with 9 bases that match TRBD1. The CDR3 has 14 amino acids. CDR1 is LGHDT, CDR2 YNNKEL, per germline (reference sequence). V lost 4 bases, J lost 4 bases, and 4 bases stayed unmatched. The CDR3 is CASSRLQGAYGYTF. The DNA for the CDR3 is TGTGCCAGCAGCCGGCTACAGGGGGCCTATGGCTACACCTTC.

V is TRBV4-3 and J is TRBJ1-6; 9 bases line up with TRBD1. V lost 4 bases, J lost 13 bases, and 11 bases stayed unmatched. Looked up from germline, CDR1 is LGHNA and CDR2 is YSLEER. This CDR3 has 15 residues. The DNA for the CDR3 is TGCGCCAGCAGCCCCCGTGGGACAGGGAGTCTTCCCCTCCACTTT. It codes for CASSPRGTGSLPLHF.

This clonotype showed up just a few times. This chain uses TRBV6-2 or TRBV6-3 with TRBJ2-7; no definite D call. V was trimmed by 2 bases and J by 6 bases, leaving 11 bases between them. Germline V gives CDR1 MNHEY, CDR2 SVGEGT. The CDR3 is made up of 13 amino acids. The DNA of the CDR3 is TGTGCCAGCAGTTACGTCTTCTACGTCGAGCAGTACTTC. Translation gives CASSYVFYVEQYF.

This clonotype was detected many times. The rearrangement links TRBV7-6 to TRBJ2-5, with TRBD1 identical over 8 bases. After removal of 1 base from V and 2 bases from J, the junction contained 6 bases not matched to a gene. Per germline, CDR1 SGHVS and CDR2 FNYEAQ. The CDR3 sequence is 16 residues long. CDR3 protein: CASSLGGTGLQETQYF. CDR3 DNA sequence: TGTGCCAGCAGCTTAGGGGGGACAGGCCTACAAGAGACCCAGTACTTC.

This clonotype has just one count. The rearrangement links TRBV20-1 to TRBJ1-1; D is unclear. Trimming removed 1 base at V and 4 bases at J, with 13 bases between. CDR3 length equals 14 residues. Germline CDR1 and CDR2: DFQATT and SNEGSKA (reference sequence). CDR3 sequence: CSARGRQKSTEAFF. Here the CDR3 DNA reads TGCAGTGCTAGAGGGAGGCAGAAGAGCACTGAAGCTTTCTTT.

This rearrangement joins TRBV3-2 to TRBJ2-3; TRBD2, the table's D call, lacks a check against the DNA. TRBV3-2 is deemed a pseudogene. The CDR3 totals 16 residues. DNA of the CDR3: TGTGCCAGCGGACGGACTACCCGCCCTAGCACAGATACGCAGTATTTT. Its protein is CASGRTTRPSTDTQYF.

The table lists this clonotype with a few counts. The chain employs TRBV10-2 and TRBJ2-1; 7 bases are shared with TRBD2. V trimming: 6 bases; J trimming: 2 bases; junction bases outside the gene matches: 10. In germline, CDR1 is WSHSY, CDR2 SAAADI. CDR3 size: 16 residues. The CDR3 sequence: CASSSEAGFPYNEQFF. The CDR3 nucleotides read TGCGCCAGCAGCTCCGAAGCGGGGTTCCCCTACAATGAGCAGTTCTTC.

This clonotype was counted ten times or more. J is TRBJ2-1 and V is TRBV4-1; D gene ambiguous. Per germline, CDR1 MGHRA and CDR2 YSYEKL. V was trimmed by 3 bases and J by 2 bases, leaving 2 bases between them. The CDR3 consists of 12 residues. CDR3 DNA: TGCGCCAGCAGCCATACCTACAATGAGCAGTTCTTC. It encodes CASSHTYNEQFF.

The rearrangement joins TRBV6-2 or TRBV6-3 to TRBJ2-4, with 7 bases aligning to TRBD2. The CDR3 spans 14 residues. Per germline, CDR1 MNHEY and CDR2 SVGEGT. V dropped 2 bases and J dropped 8; count of bases not matched to a gene: 6. The CDR3 sequence: CASSYREGLDIQYF. CDR3 nucleotides: TGTGCCAGCAGTTACAGGGAGGGGTTGGACATTCAGTACTTC.

The chain combines TRBV19 with TRBJ2-2; 7 nucleotides line up with TRBD2. Trimming removed 6 bases from V and 3 bases from J; junction bases left unmatched: 7. This CDR3 has 15 residues. Germline assignment: CDR1 LNHDA and CDR2 SQIVND (reference sequence). The CDR3 DNA is TGTGCCAGTAGCCCGGGGGGAAGTTACACCGGGGAGCTGTTTTTT. It translates to CASSPGGSYTGELFF.

The chain employs TRBV5-1 and TRBJ2-3; D might be TRBD1 (5 bases). The V end was cut by 0 bases, the J end by 1 base, with 18 bases between. The CDR3 length is 18 residues. Looked up from germline, CDR1 is SGHRS and CDR2 is YFSETQ. In DNA, the CDR3 is TGCGCCAGCAGCTTGGTACAGGCCATGCGTGGTGGCACAGATACGCAGTATTTT. This sequence encodes CASSLVQAMRGGTDTQYF.

The chain employs TRBV6-2 or TRBV6-3 and TRBJ2-1, with TRBD2 matching over 9 bases. Germline CDR1 reads MNHEY; CDR2 reads SVGEGT. The CDR3 runs to 16 residues. Losses at the gene ends were 5 bases for V and 8 bases for J; bases not matched to a gene: 13. This CDR3 is CASSGPGLAVGDEQFF. CDR3 bases: TGTGCCAGCAGTGGGCCGGGACTAGCAGTAGGTGATGAGCAGTTCTTC.

In its sample, this clonotype was seen a few times. The chain carries TRBV7-2 and TRBJ1-1, with TRBD1 matching 9 bases. V lost 6 bases to trimming and J lost 3 bases; unmatched junction nucleotides: 8. This CDR3 spans 15 amino acids. The germline gives CDR1 SGHTA, CDR2 FQGNSA. The CDR3 nucleotides read TGTGCCAGCAGGGCCAGGACAGGGGTTGACACTGAAGCTTTCTTT. Its translation is CASRARTGVDTEAFF. Together with reference TRBV7-2 and TRBJ1-1, the CDR3 gives the full variable domain: GAGVSQSPSNKVTEKGKDVELRCDPISGHTALYWYRQSLGQGLEFLIYFQGNSAPDKSGLPSDRFSAERTGGSVSTLTIQRTQQEDSAVYLCASRARTGVDTEAFFGQGTRLTVV.

As concerns this clonotype: A read error may account for a junction end that differs from germline. The chain is built from TRBV6-6 and TRBJ1-5, with a weak D call TRBD1 (6 bases). The CDR3 consists of 17 residues. The V gene's germline CDR1 is MNHNY and CDR2 SVGAGI (reference sequence). The CDR3 here is CASSYGGPGLSNQPQHF. CDR3 nucleotide sequence: TGTGCCAGCAGTTACGGGGGGCCGGGGCTTAGCAATCAGCCACAGCATTTT.

The chain links TRBV5-1 to TRBJ2-3; D is uncertain. The CDR3 has 14 amino acids. CDR1 SGHRS and CDR2 YFSETQ come from the germline V gene. Deletions cut 0 bases from V and 4 bases from J, with 9 bases between. CDR3 residues: CASSLEIAPDTQYF. The DNA of the CDR3 is TGCGCCAGCAGCTTGGAAATAGCACCAGATACGCAGTATTTT.

The chain uses TRBV9 and TRBJ2-1; D perhaps matches TRBD2 (6 bases). The CDR3 consists of 13 residues. V lost 4 bases and J 7 bases, leaving 12 bases between the germline ends. The germline V gene has CDR1 SGDLS and CDR2 YYNGEE. This chain's CDR3 is CASSPGGMNEQFF. The CDR3 bases are TGTGCCAGCAGCCCTGGAGGGATGAATGAGCAGTTCTTC. Supplemented by reference TRBV9 and TRBJ2-1, the full variable domain reads DSGVTQTPKHLITATGQRVTLRCSPRSGDLSVYWYQQSLDQGLQFLIQYYNGEERAKGNILERFSAQQFPDLHSELNLSSLELGDSALYFCASSPGGMNEQFFGPGTRLTVL.